This T cell receptor (beta chain) was identified in a study of T cell repertoires in cytomegalovirus infection (dated by TCRdb to the late 2010s). Regarding the study in general: Alongside well-studied HLA-B-restricted epitopes, the peptide stimulations were aimed at recently identified HLA-C-restricted CMV epitopes, whose presentation resists viral immunomodulation. Because public TCR beta signatures pointed to carriage of CMV infection together with the matching HLA type, the HLA type of each donor mattered for the analysis. The research as a whole found: In both this cohort and an independent cohort of some 350 donors, the cumulative frequency of public TCR beta family members distinguished carriers of CMV infection plus the relevant HLA type. The ex vivo response was dominated by HLA-C-restricted CMV-specific TCR beta clonotypes, which also provided the single most frequent clonotype in two of eight donors.

The treatment or condition label, as the study defines it: in vitro stimulation with specific CMV peptide epitopes to enrich CMV-specific T cells. This clonotype has more than one count but fewer than ten. Its recognized antigen is unknown. No base quality values were provided; no much bigger clone lies one nucleotide off. The data were produced on an Illumina HiSeq 1500. TCRdb trimmed public reads at Q25 via fastp, called clones via MiXCR and kept in-frame beta chains. Here each entry gathers all rows of one CDR3 protein and keeps the most common genes and DNA. Counted in this sample were approximately 280,000 distinct CDR3 sequences; roughly a fifth of them appeared once. Roughly 19% of the sample lies in the top ten. The origin of this receptor is a human donor in good health (CMV status not recorded). Some clones in this sample may be carry-over from other donors' samples. The sequencing used cultured PBMCs, collected from culture after CMV antigen stimulation.

The CDR3 region: CATSGNREHETQYF. The nucleotide sequence reads TGTGCCACCAGTGGGAACAGGGAGCATGAGACCCAGTACTTC. The chain is encoded by TRBV24-1 joined to TRBJ2-5, with TRBD1 as a weak D call on 6 bases. The germline V gene yields KGHDR for CDR1 and SFDVKD for CDR2. V drops 5 bases and J drops 5 bases, leaving 14 bases in between. From the cysteine up to the phenylalanine, the CDR3 has a length of 14 residues. Left in the record is the CDR3 DNA by itself, 42 bases read in frame from the first base.